This TCR beta chain originates from a study of cytomegalovirus exposure and HLA in healthy donors. Amplification used 60 Vbeta primers and 13 Jbeta primers. Clones were sequenced by immunoSEQ multiplex PCR, and TCRdb holds only the in-frame ones, with some missing. Among about 160,000 clones, around 80% were seen once, and the ten largest hold 2% to 3%. Germline loops: CDR1 SGHAT, CDR2 FQNNGV. The V end lost 2 bases, the J end lost 4 bases, and 8 bases lay between the germline ends. The CDR3 is 14 amino acids. The chain recombines TRBV11-2 with TRBJ2-2; D remains unclear. Sequenced input: PBMCs. This TCR was recovered from a female donor in good health and CMV-seronegative. CDR3 region: CASSLLSSTGELFF. CDR3 in DNA: TGTGCCAGCAGCTTACTATCCTCCACCGGGGAGCTGTTTTTT.